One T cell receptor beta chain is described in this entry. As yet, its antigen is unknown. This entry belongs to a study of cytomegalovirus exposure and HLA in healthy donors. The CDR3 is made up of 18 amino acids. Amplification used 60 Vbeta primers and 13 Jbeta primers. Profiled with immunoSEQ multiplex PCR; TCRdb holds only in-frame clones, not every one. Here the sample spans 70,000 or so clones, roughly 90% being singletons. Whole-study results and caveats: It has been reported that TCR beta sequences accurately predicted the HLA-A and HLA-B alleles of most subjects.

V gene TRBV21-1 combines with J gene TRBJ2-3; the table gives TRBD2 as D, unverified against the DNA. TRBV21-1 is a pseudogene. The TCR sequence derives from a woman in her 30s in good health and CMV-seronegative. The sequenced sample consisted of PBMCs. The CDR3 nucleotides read TGTGCCAGCAGCAAAGGGACTAGCGGGAGGCCCAGCACAGATACGCAGTATTTT. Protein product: CASSKGTSGRPSTDTQYF.